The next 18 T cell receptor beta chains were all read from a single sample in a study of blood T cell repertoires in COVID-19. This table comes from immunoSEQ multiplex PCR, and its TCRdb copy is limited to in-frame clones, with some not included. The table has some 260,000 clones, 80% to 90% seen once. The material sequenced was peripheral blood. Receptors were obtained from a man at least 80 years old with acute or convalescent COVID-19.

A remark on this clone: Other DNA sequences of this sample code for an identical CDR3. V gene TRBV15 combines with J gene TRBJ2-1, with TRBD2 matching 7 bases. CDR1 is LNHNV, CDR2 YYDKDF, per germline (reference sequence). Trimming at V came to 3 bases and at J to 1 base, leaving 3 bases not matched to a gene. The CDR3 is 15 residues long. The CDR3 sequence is CATSRGGSSYNEQFF. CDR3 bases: TGTGCCACCAGCAGGGGGGGGAGTTCCTACAATGAGCAGTTCTTC.

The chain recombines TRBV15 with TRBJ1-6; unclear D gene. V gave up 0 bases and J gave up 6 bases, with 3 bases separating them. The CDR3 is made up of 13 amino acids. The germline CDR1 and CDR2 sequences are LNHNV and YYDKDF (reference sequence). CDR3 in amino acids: CATSRDGNSPLHF. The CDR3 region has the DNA TGTGCCACCAGCAGAGACGGTAATTCACCCCTCCACTTT.

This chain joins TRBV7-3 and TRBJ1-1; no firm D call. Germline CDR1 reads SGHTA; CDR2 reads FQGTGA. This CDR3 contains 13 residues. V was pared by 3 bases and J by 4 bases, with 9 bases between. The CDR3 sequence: CASSFVRGTEAFF. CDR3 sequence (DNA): TGTGCCAGCAGCTTCGTGCGAGGCACTGAAGCTTTCTTT.

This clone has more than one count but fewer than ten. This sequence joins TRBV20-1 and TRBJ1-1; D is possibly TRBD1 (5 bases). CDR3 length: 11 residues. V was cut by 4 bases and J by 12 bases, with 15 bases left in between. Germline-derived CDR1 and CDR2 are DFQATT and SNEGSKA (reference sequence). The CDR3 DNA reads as TGCAGTGCTAAACAGGATCTCTTGACTTTCTTT. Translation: CSAKQDLLTFF.

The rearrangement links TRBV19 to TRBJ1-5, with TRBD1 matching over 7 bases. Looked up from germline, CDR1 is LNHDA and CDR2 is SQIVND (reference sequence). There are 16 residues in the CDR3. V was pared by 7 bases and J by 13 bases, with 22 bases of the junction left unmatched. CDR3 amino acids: CASTPEGRQGVFRQHF. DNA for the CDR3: TGTGCCAGTACCCCGGAGGGGAGGCAGGGGGTTTTCAGACAGCATTTT.

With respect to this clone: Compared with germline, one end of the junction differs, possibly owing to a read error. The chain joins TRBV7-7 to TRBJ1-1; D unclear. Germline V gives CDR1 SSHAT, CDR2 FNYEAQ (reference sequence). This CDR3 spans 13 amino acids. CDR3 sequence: CASSLTLNSEAFF. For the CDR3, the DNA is TGTGCTAGCAGCTTGACATTGAATTCTGAAGCTTTCTTT.

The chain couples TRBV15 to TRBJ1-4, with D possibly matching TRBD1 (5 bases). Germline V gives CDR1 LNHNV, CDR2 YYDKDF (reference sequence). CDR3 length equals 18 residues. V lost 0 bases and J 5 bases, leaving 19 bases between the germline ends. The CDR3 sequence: CATSRDKGLVGENEKLFF. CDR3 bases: TGTGCCACCAGCAGAGATAAGGGACTTGTAGGAGAGAATGAAAAACTGTTTTTT.

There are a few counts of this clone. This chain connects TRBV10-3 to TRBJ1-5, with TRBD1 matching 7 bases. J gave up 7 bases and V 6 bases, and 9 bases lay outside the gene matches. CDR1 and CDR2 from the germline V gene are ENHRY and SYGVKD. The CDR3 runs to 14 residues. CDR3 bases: TGTGCCATCAGCAACCGGGACAGAAGGCAGCCCCAGCATTTT. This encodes CAISNRDRRQPQHF.

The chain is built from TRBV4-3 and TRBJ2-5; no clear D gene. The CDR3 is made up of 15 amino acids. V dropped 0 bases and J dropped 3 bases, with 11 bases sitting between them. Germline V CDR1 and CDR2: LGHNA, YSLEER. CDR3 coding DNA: TGCGCCAGCAGCCAAGAGATTGAGAGAGAAGAGACCCAGTACTTC. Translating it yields CASSQEIEREETQYF.

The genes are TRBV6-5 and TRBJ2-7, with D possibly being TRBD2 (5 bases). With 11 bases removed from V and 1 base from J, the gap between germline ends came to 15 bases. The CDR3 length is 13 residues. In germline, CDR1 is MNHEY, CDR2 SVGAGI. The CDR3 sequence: CASGGDRSYEQYF. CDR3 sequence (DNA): TGTGCCTCCGGAGGTGACCGATCCTACGAGCAGTACTTC.

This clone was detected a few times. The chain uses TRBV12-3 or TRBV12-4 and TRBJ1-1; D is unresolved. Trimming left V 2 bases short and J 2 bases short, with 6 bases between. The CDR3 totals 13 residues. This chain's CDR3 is CASSLQVNTEAFF. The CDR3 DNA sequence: TGTGCCAGCAGTTTACAGGTTAACACTGAAGCTTTCTTT.

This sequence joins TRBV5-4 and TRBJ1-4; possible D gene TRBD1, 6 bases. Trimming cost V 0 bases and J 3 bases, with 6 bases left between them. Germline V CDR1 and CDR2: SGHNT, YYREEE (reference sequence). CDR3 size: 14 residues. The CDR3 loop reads CASSLDRANEKLFF. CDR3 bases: TGTGCCAGCAGCTTGGACAGGGCTAATGAAAAACTGTTTTTT.

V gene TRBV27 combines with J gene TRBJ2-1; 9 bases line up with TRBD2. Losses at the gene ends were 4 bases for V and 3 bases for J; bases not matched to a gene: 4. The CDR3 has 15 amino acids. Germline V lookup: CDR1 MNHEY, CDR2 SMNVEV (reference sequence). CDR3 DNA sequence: TGTGCCAGCAGTTCGCGGACTAGCGACTACAATGAGCAGTTCTTC. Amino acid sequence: CASSSRTSDYNEQFF.

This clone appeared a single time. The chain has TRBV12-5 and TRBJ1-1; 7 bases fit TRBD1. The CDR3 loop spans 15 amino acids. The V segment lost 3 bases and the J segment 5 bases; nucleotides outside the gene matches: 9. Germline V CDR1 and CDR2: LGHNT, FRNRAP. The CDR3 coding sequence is TGTGCTAGTGGTTTCCTTATTCAGGGGGGTACTGAAGCTTTCTTT. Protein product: CASGFLIQGGTEAFF.

CDR3 in amino acids: CASRTGGTGANVLTF. DNA of the CDR3: TGTGCCAGCAGGACAGGGGGCACTGGGGCCAACGTCCTGACTTTC. V usage is TRBV6-5 and J usage is TRBJ2-6; the match to TRBD1 covers 10 bases. From germline, CDR1 is MNHEY and CDR2 SVGAGI. This CDR3 comprises 15 residues. The V segment lost 6 bases and the J segment 2 bases; nucleotides outside the gene matches: 1.

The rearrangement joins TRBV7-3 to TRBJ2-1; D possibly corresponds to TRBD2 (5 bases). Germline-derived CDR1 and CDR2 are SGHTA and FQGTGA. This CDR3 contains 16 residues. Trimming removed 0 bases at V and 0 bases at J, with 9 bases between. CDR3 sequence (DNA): TGTGCCAGCAGCTTAACCGGGCGGGCCTCCTACAATGAGCAGTTCTTC. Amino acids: CASSLTGRASYNEQFF.

Here the CDR3 reads CASRTGDPNQPQHF. In DNA form, the CDR3 reads TGTGCCAGCAGGACAGGGGACCCTAATCAGCCCCAGCATTTT. The chain employs TRBV28 and TRBJ1-5; 8 nucleotides agree with TRBD1. Germline assignment: CDR1 MDHEN and CDR2 SYDVKM. This CDR3 has 14 residues. J gave up 4 bases and V 6 bases, and 5 bases lay outside the gene matches.

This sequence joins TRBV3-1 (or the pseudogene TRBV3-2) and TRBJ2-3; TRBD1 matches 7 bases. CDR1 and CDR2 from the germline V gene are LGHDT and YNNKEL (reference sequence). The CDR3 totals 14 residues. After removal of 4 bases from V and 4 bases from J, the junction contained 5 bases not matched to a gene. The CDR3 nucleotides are TGTGCCAGCAGCCCTGGCCAGGGGGCAGATACGCAGTATTTT. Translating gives CASSPGQGADTQYF.